A selection of T cell receptor beta chains follows, all from one sample in a study of shared clonotypes between healthy human individuals. The assay was immunoSEQ multiplex PCR, and TCRdb's table has in-frame clones only and misses some. The repertoire has nearly 2 million clones, about 95% of them found once; the top ten carry roughly 1.2%. What was sequenced was naive CD8+ T cells sorted from blood. Source of these receptors: a man between 18 and 35 years old in good health. CDR3s include the opening cysteine and the closing phenylalanine or tryptophan. D genes are given only for firm matches. Only some rows state a clone size, as once, few, many or a class for expanded clones.

>TRBJ2-5|TRBD1|.|TRBV27
TGTGCCAGCAGTTTAGGGGTAGGGGGCGGTGAGACCCAGTACTTC
CASSLGVGGGETQYF
>TRBJ1-2|.|once|TRBV19
TGTGCCAGTAGAGATAACGGGGCACCAGCATTCCACTCGGGATTGTATGGCTACACCTTC
CASRDNGAPAFHSGLYGYTF
>TRBJ1-3|.|.|TRBV29-1
TGCAGCGTTGAAGGAGTGAAGGGGAAGGCTGGAAACACCATATATTTT
CSVEGVKGKAGNTIYF
>TRBJ2-7|.|few|TRBV5-1
TGCGCCAGCAGCGCCCCAGGCCTTTCCTACGAGCAGTACTTC
CASSAPGLSYEQYF
>TRBJ2-2|.|.|TRBV6-5
TGTGCCAGCAGTTACAGGACCTCCGGGGAGCTGTTTTTT
CASSYRTSGELFF
>TRBJ2-7|.|.|TRBV30
TGTGCCTGGAGCCTAGGGTACGAGCAGTACTTC
CAWSLGYEQYF
>TRBJ1-1|.|.|TRBV2
TGTGCCAGCACCACGGTCATGAACACTGAAGCTTTCTTT
CASTTVMNTEAFF
>TRBJ2-7|TRBD1|.|TRBV13
TGTGCCAGCAGCTCCCCGGGACAGAGGTACGAGCAGTACTTC
CASSSPGQRYEQYF
>TRBJ2-3|TRBD1|.|TRBV7-9
TGTGCCAGCAGCTGGGCACAGGGGATTACAGATACGCAGTATTTT
CASSWAQGITDTQYF
>TRBJ2-7|.|.|TRBV6-1
TGTGCCAGCAGTGAAGCGCCCGGCAGTTACTACGAGCAGTACTTC
CASSEAPGSYYEQYF
>TRBJ1-1|.|.|TRBV11-2
TGTGCCAGCAGCTTACCACAGGGAAGCACTGAAGCTTTCTTT
CASSLPQGSTEAFF
>TRBJ2-7|.|.|TRBV5-4
TGTGCCAGCAGATTACAGGACTCCTACGAGCAGTACTTC
CASRLQDSYEQYF
>TRBJ2-5|TRBD1|.|TRBV5-1
TGCGCCAGCAGCGCGGAGGGACAGGTCCAAGAGACCCAGTACTTC
CASSAEGQVQETQYF
>TRBJ2-3|.|.|TRBV7-9
TGTGCCAGCAGCACTGGGACGACCCAGGCAGATACGCAGTATTTT
CASSTGTTQADTQYF
>TRBJ2-7|.|.|TRBV4-2
TGTGCCAGCAGCCAAGGAACCGGCGAGCAGTACTTC
CASSQGTGEQYF
>TRBJ2-1|TRBD2|.|TRBV4-1
TGCGCCAGCAGCCAAGCCAGTGGCGGGAGGATGAACAATGAGCAGTTCTTC
CASSQASGGRMNNEQFF
>TRBJ2-5|TRBD2|once|TRBV2
TGTGCCAGCCGGCGGGAGGCAGGAGGAGAGACCCAGTACTTC
CASRREAGGETQYF
>TRBJ2-7|.|.|TRBV27
TGTGCCAGCAGTTACTTATCCCCACAGGGAGTTTTCTACGAGCAGTACTTC
CASSYLSPQGVFYEQYF
>TRBJ2-3|.|.|TRBV4-1
TGCGCCAGCAGCCCACAGCCCACAGATACGCAGTATTTT
CASSPQPTDTQYF
>TRBJ1-1|.|.|TRBV5-1
TGCGCCAGCAGCTTGGCCGAAACCCTAGGAACTGAAGCTTTCTTT
CASSLAETLGTEAFF
>TRBJ2-7|.|.|TRBV18
TGTGCCAGCTCACCCCCAGGGACATCCTACGAGCAGTACTTC
CASSPPGTSYEQYF
>TRBJ1-1|TRBD1|.|TRBV7-8
TGTGCCAGCAGCTTAGGCGGGACAGGAGACTTGAACACTGAAGCTTTCTTT
CASSLGGTGDLNTEAFF
>TRBJ2-5|.|.|TRBV5-4
TGTGCCAGCAGCTTACATGGGGGGGGGCGAGAGACCCAGTACTTC
CASSLHGGGRETQYF
>TRBJ2-5|.|.|TRBV7-9
TGTGCCAGCAGCGCCAGCATCCAAGAGACCCAGTACTTC
CASSASIQETQYF
>TRBJ2-7|TRBD1|.|TRBV9
TGTGCCAGCAGCGTAGTCGGGACAGGGGACTCCGAGCAGTACTTC
CASSVVGTGDSEQYF
>TRBJ1-1|.|.|TRBV5-4
TGTGCCAGCAGCCAGACGGTGAACACTGAAGCTTTCTTT
CASSQTVNTEAFF
>TRBJ1-1|.|.|TRBV2
TGTGCCAGCCGGGAGAACACTGAAGCTTTCTTT
CASRENTEAFF
>TRBJ2-1|TRBD2|.|TRBV7-8
TGTGCCAGCAGCGCCTACGGTCGGCGGGAGCAGGGCAATGAGCAGTTCTTC
CASSAYGRREQGNEQFF
>TRBJ2-3|TRBD1|.|TRBV7-9
TGTGCCAACTCACAGGGGGCAGATACGCAGTATTTT
CANSQGADTQYF
>TRBJ2-1|.|.|TRBV4-1
TGCGCCAGCAGCCAAGTAGCTACTTCCAACTACAATGAGCAGTTCTTC
CASSQVATSNYNEQFF
>TRBJ2-1|TRBD1|.|TRBV2
TGTGCCAGCAGTGAAGCGGGACAGGGTCTGAGCTCCTACAATGAGCAGTTCTTC
CASSEAGQGLSSYNEQFF
>TRBJ2-2|TRBD1|few|TRBV7-8
TGTGCCAGCAGCTTAGCGAGGACAGGGGGCTGGACCGGGGAGCTGTTTTTT
CASSLARTGGWTGELFF
>TRBJ2-1|.|.|TRBV13
TGTGCCAGCAGCTTAAGGTTAGGGGCCGATGAGCAGTTCTTC
CASSLRLGADEQFF
>TRBJ2-7|TRBD2|.|TRBV19
TGTGCCAGTATGGCGGGAGGCAGCTCCTACGAGCAGTACTTC
CASMAGGSSYEQYF
>TRBJ1-1|.|.|TRBV19
TGTGCCAGTTCTCCGGGACAAGGATACTCTGTCACTGAAGCTTTCTTT
CASSPGQGYSVTEAFF
>TRBJ2-7|.|.|TRBV30
TGTGCCTGGGACATGGGGATCGGGTCCTACGAGCAGTACTTC
CAWDMGIGSYEQYF
>TRBJ1-5|.|.|TRBV6-1
TGTGCCAGCAGTGACAGGGGAGGCAATCAGCCCCAGCATTTT
CASSDRGGNQPQHF
>TRBJ1-1|.|.|TRBV5-1
TGCGCCAGCGGCTGGACGGTCAACACTGAAGCTTTCTTT
CASGWTVNTEAFF
>TRBJ2-5|.|.|TRBV6-5
TGTGCCAGCAGTTACTCGTCGTCAGGCACAGAGACCCAGTACTTC
CASSYSSSGTETQYF
>TRBJ2-1|.|.|TRBV4-1
TGCGCCAGCAGCCAAGCGGGGGGCAGGGTTGAGCAGTTCTTC
CASSQAGGRVEQFF
>TRBJ1-2|.|.|TRBV6-6
TGTGCCAGCAGTTACTCGTTAGATGGCTACACCTTC
CASSYSLDGYTF
>TRBJ1-2|.|.|TRBV28
TGTGCCAGCAGTGACGCGGGGCGCTTTGACTATGGCTACACCTTC
CASSDAGRFDYGYTF
>TRBJ2-7|TRBD2|.|TRBV7-6
TGTGCCAGCAGCTGGACTAGCGGTTCATTTCGGGAGCAGTACTTC
CASSWTSGSFREQYF
>TRBJ1-6|.|once|TRBV6-1
TGTGCCAGCAGTGATTTCAGGGATAATTCACCCCTCCACTTT
CASSDFRDNSPLHF
>TRBJ2-3|TRBD2|.|TRBV6-5
TGTGCCAGCAGTTACGAGGCGGGGGGGGGCACAGATACGCAGTATTTT
CASSYEAGGGTDTQYF